Listed below are T cell receptor beta chains from one sample, sequenced in a study of identical twins. TCRdb ran MiXCR on the 5' RACE reads and lists one entry per CDR3 protein. The table lists about 530,000 distinct CDR3 sequences, roughly 15% of them singletons. These same records also appear under a second study, on yellow fever vaccine responses in identical twins.

Material: CD4+ T cells sorted from blood. These receptors all come from a woman aged 18 to 35 in good health. Both conserved end residues are part of each CDR3. Only some rows state a clone size, as once, few, many or a class for expanded clones.

v_call: TRBV12-3/TRBV12-4
j_call: TRBJ2-7
clone_size: .
cdr3_aa: CASSRGLAGRGEQYF

v_call: TRBV12-3/TRBV12-4
j_call: TRBJ2-5
clone_size: many
cdr3_aa: CASSLWGKETQYF

v_call: TRBV24-1
j_call: TRBJ2-2
clone_size: .
cdr3_aa: CATSDPGTGAGELFF

v_call: TRBV20-1
j_call: TRBJ2-2
clone_size: .
cdr3_aa: CSALLRGGELFF

v_call: TRBV28
j_call: TRBJ2-6
clone_size: .
cdr3_aa: CASSGSGIRSGANVLTF

v_call: TRBV15
j_call: TRBJ2-3
clone_size: few
cdr3_aa: CATSRDRAAGGRDTQYF

v_call: TRBV28
j_call: TRBJ2-7
clone_size: .
cdr3_aa: CASSLSGTGAGEQYF

v_call: TRBV24-1
j_call: TRBJ2-2
clone_size: many
cdr3_aa: CATSDQNTGELFF

v_call: TRBV3-1
j_call: TRBJ2-3
clone_size: few
cdr3_aa: CASSLSAAFSTDTQYF

v_call: TRBV29-1
j_call: TRBJ2-1
clone_size: many
cdr3_aa: CSVGDRDNEQFF

v_call: TRBV6-8
j_call: TRBJ2-3
clone_size: .
cdr3_aa: CASTGLAGAITDTQYF

v_call: TRBV12-3/TRBV12-4
j_call: TRBJ1-1
clone_size: .
cdr3_aa: CASSLTGRGGTEAFF

v_call: TRBV9
j_call: TRBJ1-4
clone_size: .
cdr3_aa: CASSVASGQSEKNNEKLFF

v_call: TRBV7-9
j_call: TRBJ2-7
clone_size: many
cdr3_aa: CASSLVGEQYF

v_call: TRBV20-1
j_call: TRBJ1-3
clone_size: .
cdr3_aa: CSASDRSSGNTIYF

v_call: TRBV10-3
j_call: TRBJ2-3
clone_size: few
cdr3_aa: CAGRGGPTDTQYF

v_call: TRBV12-3/TRBV12-4
j_call: TRBJ2-3
clone_size: .
cdr3_aa: CASSLLAEGTDTQYF

v_call: TRBV5-1
j_call: TRBJ2-2
clone_size: .
cdr3_aa: CASSLGVDLAGELFF

v_call: TRBV12-3/TRBV12-4
j_call: TRBJ2-7
clone_size: .
cdr3_aa: CASSRLAWGTYEQYF

v_call: TRBV5-1
j_call: TRBJ1-6
clone_size: few
cdr3_aa: CASSLGGRGQSPLHF

v_call: TRBV3-1
j_call: TRBJ2-5
clone_size: few
cdr3_aa: CASSQPTGGALTRETQYF

v_call: TRBV15
j_call: TRBJ1-2
clone_size: .
cdr3_aa: CATTEDRATYGYTF

v_call: TRBV20-1
j_call: TRBJ2-3
clone_size: .
cdr3_aa: CSAKRGDIDTQYF

v_call: TRBV20-1
j_call: TRBJ2-2
clone_size: .
cdr3_aa: CSAPGEGLAGELFF